Listed below are T cell receptor beta chains from one sample, sequenced in a study of T cells in tumors after PD-1 blockade. Only in-frame clones appear in the TCRdb table, and some are missing; sequencing was by immunoSEQ multiplex PCR. The sample has some 8,700 clones, around 60% seen once; the top ten hold roughly 4.7%. Material: tumor tissue, obtained after anti-PD-1 treatment. These receptors all come from a human donor with basal cell carcinoma. CDR3s leave out the opening cysteine and the closing phenylalanine or tryptophan. D genes are given only for firm matches.

V	J	D	CDR3
TRBV5-5	TRBJ2-2	.	ASRTTGELF
TRBV6-5	TRBJ2-5	TRBD2	ASSGLAGGQETQY
TRBV19	TRBJ1-4	TRBD1	ASSIRTGVNEKLF
TRBV19	TRBJ1-5	.	ASSWGGRQPQH
TRBV19	TRBJ2-4	TRBD2	ASSPRGSGARAAKNIQY
TRBV5-5	TRBJ2-7	.	ASSPYWGASYEQY
TRBV30	TRBJ1-2	.	AWSVPTFAGARYGYT
TRBV2	TRBJ1-1	.	ASTPEGGRVGTEAF
TRBV4-1	TRBJ1-6	.	ASSQGQSFNSPLH
TRBV30	TRBJ2-1	.	AWKAGWGYNEQF
TRBV9	TRBJ2-7	.	ASSVGSGSYEQY
TRBV5-6	TRBJ1-3	.	ASEERGASGNTIY
TRBV25-1	TRBJ2-2	.	ASSVSKRSTGELF
TRBV11-3	TRBJ2-5	.	ASAARGPETQY
TRBV6-1	TRBJ2-3	TRBD1	ASSELDRGVGTQY
TRBV4-2	TRBJ2-2	TRBD1	ASSHPRWDRPAGELF
TRBV12-3/TRBV12-4	TRBJ1-4	.	ASSYGEKLF
TRBV7-9	TRBJ2-6	TRBD1	ASSRGQGISGANVLT
TRBV2	TRBJ1-1	.	ASRVTVNTEAF
TRBV13	TRBJ2-1	TRBD2	ASRFRGLAGNEQF
TRBV30	TRBJ2-7	.	AWSVGSYEQY
TRBV7-8	TRBJ2-1	.	ASSLDQGPYNEQF
TRBV19	TRBJ2-3	.	ASSITGLSTDTQY
TRBV7-2	TRBJ2-1	.	ASSLGGGSGKF
TRBV13	TRBJ2-1	TRBD2	ASSFGGGSYNEQF
TRBV12-3/TRBV12-4	TRBJ1-5	.	ASSRGHQPQH
TRBV19	TRBJ2-3	.	ASRATGTDTQY
TRBV19	TRBJ2-5	TRBD2	ASSRTSNGPQETQY
TRBV7-9	TRBJ2-2	.	ALSDTNTGELF
TRBV3-1/TRBV3-2	TRBJ1-2	.	ASSQGRGSYGYT
TRBV6-5	TRBJ1-2	.	ASSYVGARGYT
TRBV7-3	TRBJ2-1	.	ASSLSIGDNEQF
TRBV19	TRBJ2-7	TRBD1	ASTVTGTGGFEQY
TRBV5-1	TRBJ2-5	.	ASSGRETETQY
TRBV5-1	TRBJ1-1	.	ASSFSAVTEAF
TRBV10-2	TRBJ2-1	.	ASGGNGNEQF
TRBV28	TRBJ1-1	.	ASSSRQVEAF
TRBV30	TRBJ1-6	.	AFELSGSYNSPLH
TRBV6-5	TRBJ1-6	.	ASSYATHNSPLH
TRBV5-4	TRBJ1-2	.	ASSPGGANYGYT
TRBV5-4	TRBJ2-3	TRBD1	AHSGTGYGGGTDTQY
TRBV11-3	TRBJ1-2	.	ASSLLGGVGYT
TRBV6-5	TRBJ1-2	TRBD1	ASSLDRGQVGYT
TRBV20-1	TRBJ1-5	TRBD1	SASSQGIQPQH
TRBV5-1	TRBJ2-7	TRBD1	ASSFGTGLTYEQY
TRBV6-6	TRBJ1-6	.	ATVKMAGSPLH
TRBV6-5	TRBJ1-5	.	ASRDISNQPQH
TRBV12-3/TRBV12-4	TRBJ1-6	.	ASSLDPNWPLH
TRBV27	TRBJ1-1	.	ASLISGAPRSGEAF
TRBV5-5	TRBJ2-2	.	ASSLGQLNTGELF
TRBV7-8	TRBJ2-1	.	ASSLVQRIRDNEQF
TRBV30	TRBJ2-2	.	AWRTTANTGELF
TRBV7-9	TRBJ1-3	.	ASSPLGPGNTIY
TRBV18	TRBJ1-4	.	ASSPSRGTNEKLF
TRBV28	TRBJ2-1	.	ASSSVGGSLDEQF